This TCR beta chain was identified during a study of vaccination effects on CD4 cells after COVID-19 (dated by TCRdb to between 2022 and 2023). Regarding the research as a whole: Post-vaccine samples across the study were collected a median of 72 days after the second dose, with a range of 14 to 241. The study compared SARS-CoV-2 spike-specific CD4+ TCR repertoires before and after mRNA vaccination in COVID-19 convalescent patients and infection-naive vaccine recipients. Altogether, around 11 COVID-19 convalescent patients and 4 SARS-CoV-2-naive healthy vaccine recipients made up the full study. Cultures from other donors in the study were sequenced with the Oncomine TCR Beta short-read assay on an Illumina iSeq 100. The research as a whole found: Limitations of the study were the small number of convalescent patients and the absence of early post-infection timepoints. Marked clonal contraction was observed in both infection-induced and vaccine-induced clones at late post-vaccination timepoints, consistent with waning T cell responses. In healthy vaccine recipients, vaccine-induced clones were almost all SARS-CoV-2 mono-reactive, with only 1 of 255 being cross-reactive with common cold coronaviruses.

The library was made by the immunoSEQ multiplex PCR assay. DNA from the cultured and isolated CD4+ T cells underwent TCR beta CDR3 sequencing. From the authors' description of their analysis: Non-productive TCR sequences were removed and reads were trimmed to the CDR3 region, keeping CDR3s of at least 7 amino acids. Antigen-specific clonotypes were identified with the MANAFEST web app by comparing expansion in peptide wells against reference cultures. For clones to be considered positive, expansion at FDR<0.05 versus reference and all other wells, an odds ratio above 5, and a frequency above 0.1% in two replicate wells were required. Clonotypes significantly expanded in SARS-CoV-2 spike wells and in at least one common cold coronavirus spike condition were defined as cross-reactive. CDR3 similarity was assessed by Levenshtein distance using the stringdist R package, and unrooted trees were constructed with ape in R 3.6.1. The clones in this table, taken by TCRdb from immuneACCESS, are in-frame only. Not every clone is retained; where verified, under half of the shortfall comes from an unresolved V gene, and the cause of the rest is unknown. V, J and clone size derive from that table, while D and trimming were established from the DNA sequence. The sample includes about 64,000 clones, with roughly 78% observed a single time. The ten largest clones represent 1.5% to 2.5% of the sample.

CDR1 SSHAT and CDR2 FNYEAQ were looked up in the germline V gene (reference sequence). Measured from the cysteine to the phenylalanine, the CDR3 is 16 residues long. Kept here is only the CDR3 DNA, which spans 48 bases and is read in frame from base 1. The V end loses 1 base and the J end loses 2 bases, and a stretch of 13 bases separates them. A note on this clone: No cognate antigen has been identified for it. Base quality data are lacking; no much larger clone is found one base away.

To identify antigen-specific CD4+ T cell clonotypes by their expansion, the ViraFEST assay first stimulated PBMC with viral peptide pools and then applied TCR sequencing. After around eleven days of culture, CD4+ T cells were isolated with the EasySep CD4+ T cell isolation kit. Each participant got two doses of an mRNA SARS-CoV-2 vaccine, either BNT162b2 or mRNA-1273. Negative nucleocapsid antibody results before and after vaccination confirmed that the healthy vaccine recipients had no prior SARS-CoV-2 infection. Each well held more than 1.5 million PBMC cultured in IMDM containing approximately 5% human AB serum, roughly 9.6 IU/ml IL-2 and gentamicin, along with roughly 10 ug/ml peptides. On days 3 and 7, half of the culture medium was replaced with fresh IL-2-containing medium. Unless noted otherwise, every peptide stimulation condition was grown in triplicate wells. PBMC were separated from whole blood using Ficoll-Paque Plus gradient centrifugation and were then either cryopreserved at -140C or used fresh. The spike proteins of SARS-CoV-2 and of the common cold coronaviruses HCoV-NL63, HCoV-OC43 and HCoV-229E were spanned by overlapping peptide pools. The QIAamp micro DNA kit was used to extract genomic DNA from the cultured CD4+ T cells.

This specimen was CD4+ T cells from PBMCs cultured with HCoV-OC43 spike peptides, taken after COVID-19 vaccination. The sample's cell subset or site label, in plain terms: HCoV-OC43 spike overlapping peptide pool stimulation. The rearrangement joined TRBV7-7 to TRBJ2-3; 5 matching bases give a weak D call of TRBD1. The TCR was taken from a human donor who received a COVID-19 vaccine. The CDR3 protein is CASSLESRQITDTQYF. The bases read TGTGCCAGCAGCTTAGAGTCCCGACAGATCACAGATACGCAGTATTTT.